This note documents a single TCR beta chain sequence. At least ten counts were recorded for this clonotype. Its antigen remains undetermined. It has no much larger one-base neighbor in the sample; base qualities were not kept. The germline V gene specifies SQVTM as CDR1 and ANQGSEA as CDR2. The CDR3 starts with the cysteine, ends with the phenylalanine, and has 15 residues. Only the CDR3 portion is preserved as DNA: 45 bases, with reading frame beginning at the first base. The V and J ends are trimmed by 4 bases and 6 bases, leaving 19 bases between them. The library was prepared using PCR. For sequencing, an Illumina HiSeq 2500 was employed. To normalize quantification of the TCRbeta repertoire, the TCR libraries were built with molecular barcoding that relied on unique molecular identifiers. TCRdb took the public reads, trimmed them with fastp at Q25, ran MiXCR for clone calling and kept in-frame beta chains. Duplicate CDR3 protein sequences are folded into a single record with the most common DNA and genes. The sample table records roughly 190,000 distinct CDR3 sequences; more than 14% of these occur just once. Under 15% of the sample comes from the top ten.

These data are taken from a study of T-cell reconstitution after alpha-beta-depleted transplantation in children (dated by TCRdb to 2016 to 2017). Background for the entire study: Using TCR repertoire profiling, the study followed T-cell immune reconstitution in a quantitative way in children after TCRalphabeta/CD19-depleted allogeneic hematopoietic cell transplantation.

The V gene is TRBV29-1 and the J gene is TRBJ2-1; the D gene cannot be resolved reliably. The starting material was PBMCs from the stem cell graft donor, obtained from the stem cell graft. The source is a human donor who donated a stem cell graft to a child with acute lymphoblastic leukemia. The DNA sequence follows: TGCAGCGTTGTTGCCGAGGTAATCATATCCAATGAGCAGTTCTTC. This gives the protein CSVVAEVIISNEQFF.